Here is one T cell receptor (beta chain) with its context. These data are taken from a study of OX40 agonist ivuxolimab in advanced cancers. The CDR3 runs to 14 residues. V lost 4 bases and J 2 bases, leaving 12 bases between the germline ends. The germline V gene encodes CDR1 SGHRS and CDR2 YFSETQ. Assay: immunoSEQ multiplex PCR; the TCRdb copy retains only in-frame clones and omits some. In the table there are under 75,000 clones, around 83% of which are singletons. Sequenced here: CD4+ or CD8+ T cells sorted from blood, sampled in a trial of the OX40 agonist ivuxolimab. The clonotype originates from an adult with an advanced solid tumor such as melanoma, head and neck, liver or kidney cancer. The genes are TRBV5-1 and TRBJ2-5; tentatively, D is TRBD2 (5 bases). CDR3 DNA sequence: TGCGCCAGCAGCCCTACTAGAGGGCAAGAGACCCAGTACTTC. This sequence encodes CASSPTRGQETQYF.